Shown below are 25 T cell receptor beta chains from a single sample sequenced in a study of CD8 T cells in ankylosing spondylitis. MiXCR, run by TCRdb on the 5' RACE reads, gives a single entry per CDR3 protein. There are under 200,000 distinct CDR3 sequences in the sample; around a tenth occur only once, and 25% to 35% lies in the top ten. Sequencing input: blood, either unsorted or a sorted T cell fraction (not recorded which). The receptor set was obtained from a male donor with ankylosing spondylitis or in good health (not recorded which).

This clonotype was detected many times. The chain couples TRBV7-8 to TRBJ2-3, with no clear D. The germline V gene has CDR1 SGHVS and CDR2 FQNEAQ. V lost 7 bases to trimming and J lost 6 bases, with 17 bases between them. The CDR3 contains 14 residues. CDR3 in amino acids: CASTQPGFLDTQYF. CDR3 nucleotide sequence: TGTGCCAGCACCCAACCAGGTTTCCTGGATACGCAGTATTTT. The full variable domain, its missing parts supplied by reference TRBV7-8 and TRBJ2-3, is GAGVSQSPRYKVAKRGQDVALRCDPISGHVSLFWYQQALGQGPEFLTYFQNEAQLDKSGLPSDRFFAERPEGSVSTLKIQRTQQEDSAVYLCASTQPGFLDTQYFGPGTRLTVL.

In this sample, this clonotype turned up many times. The chain uses TRBV20-1 and TRBJ2-7; the match to TRBD2 covers 11 bases. V gave up 2 bases and J gave up 0 bases; unmatched junction bases: 3. The CDR3 contains 15 residues. Germline-derived CDR1 and CDR2 are DFQATT and SNEGSKA (reference sequence). CDR3 loop: CSARLAGGPSYEQYF. The CDR3, as DNA: TGCAGTGCTAGACTAGCGGGAGGTCCCTCCTACGAGCAGTACTTC.

This clonotype showed up many times. The V gene is TRBV11-2, the J gene TRBJ1-1; unclear D gene. Germline CDR1 and CDR2: SGHAT and FQNNGV. This CDR3 spans 13 amino acids. Trimming pared 0 bases from V and 6 bases from J, leaving 8 bases between. The CDR3 nucleotides are TGTGCCAGCAGCTTAGATCAGAGCCCTGAAGCTTTCTTT. Its protein product is CASSLDQSPEAFF.

The V gene is TRBV6-5, the J gene TRBJ2-4; tentative D call: TRBD2 (6 bases). The germline V and J ends were trimmed by 2 bases and 5 bases, with 19 bases remaining between them. Looked up from germline, CDR1 is MNHEY and CDR2 is SVGAGI. This CDR3 is 17 amino acids long. CDR3 nucleotide sequence: TGTGCCAGCAGTTACGGTATTCCGGGGACTCGCCAAAACATTCAGTACTTC. Protein: CASSYGIPGTRQNIQYF.

This clonotype was seen at least ten times. This chain connects TRBV11-2 to TRBJ1-6; D is unresolved. V shed 5 bases and J shed 1 base, with 9 bases lying between them. This CDR3 is 15 amino acids long. Germline V CDR1 and CDR2: SGHAT, FQNNGV. The chain's CDR3 is CASSISWSYNSPLHF. The CDR3 DNA reads as TGTGCCAGCAGCATCTCCTGGTCCTATAATTCACCCCTCCACTTT.

This clonotype was found a few times. The chain is built from TRBV12-3 or TRBV12-4 and TRBJ2-7; D is ambiguous. Trimming took off 10 bases at V and 2 bases at J, with 6 bases between the two ends. The CDR3 covers 10 residues. CDR3 nucleotides: TGTGCCACCTCGACCTACGAGCAGTACTTC. It translates to CATSTYEQYF.

This clonotype has at least ten counts. The V call is TRBV10-3, the J call TRBJ2-3; 7 positions match TRBD2. The J segment lost 4 bases and the V segment lost 4 bases, leaving 5 bases of the junction unmatched. Germline-derived CDR1 and CDR2 are ENHRY and SYGVKD. The CDR3 runs to 14 residues. The CDR3 DNA is TGTGCCATCAGTGGCGGGAGAGACTCAGATACGCAGTATTTT. This encodes CAISGGRDSDTQYF.

The sample holds many counts of this clonotype. This chain joins TRBV3-1 and TRBJ2-7; D is uncertain. Deletions cut 1 base from V and 7 bases from J, with 11 bases between. Germline CDR1 and CDR2: LGHDT and YNNKEL (reference sequence). The CDR3 has 13 residues. CDR3 loop: CASSQGPLGEQYF. The CDR3 DNA reads TGTGCCAGCAGCCAAGGGCCTCTGGGGGAGCAGTACTTC.

This clonotype turned up a few times. V gene TRBV6-2 or TRBV6-3 combines with J gene TRBJ1-5; 7 bases align to TRBD1. After removal of 5 bases from V and 0 bases from J, the junction contained 4 bases not matched to a gene. The CDR3 loop spans 15 amino acids. The germline CDR1 and CDR2 sequences are MNHEY and SVGEGT. The CDR3 sequence: CASSRTGDSNQPQHF. CDR3 coding DNA: TGTGCCAGCAGTAGAACAGGGGATAGCAATCAGCCCCAGCATTTT.

The J gene is TRBJ2-7, the V gene TRBV5-1, with D possibly TRBD2 on 5 matching bases. In germline, CDR1 is SGHRS, CDR2 YFSETQ. The V end lost 0 bases, the J end lost 3 bases, and 7 bases lay between the germline ends. The CDR3 runs 13 residues. CDR3 sequence: CASSLAGNYEQYF. CDR3 nucleotides: TGCGCCAGCAGCTTGGCCGGGAACTACGAGCAGTACTTC.

Ten or more counts support this clonotype. The V gene is TRBV6-5, the J gene TRBJ1-5; no firm D call. The length of the CDR3 is 13 residues. Germline V gene data show CDR1 as MNHEY and CDR2 as SVGAGI. The V end lost 0 bases, the J end lost 4 bases, and 4 bases lay between the germline ends. The CDR3 loop is CASSYSRNQPQHF. The DNA of the CDR3 is TGTGCCAGCAGTTACTCGAGAAATCAGCCCCAGCATTTT.

CDR3 sequence (DNA): TGTGCCAGCAGCTCACTAGCGGGAGGGGCTACAGGCTACAATGAGCAGTTCTTC. Protein sequence: CASSSLAGGATGYNEQFF. This rearrangement joins TRBV7-6 to TRBJ2-1, with TRBD2 identical over 13 bases. This CDR3 is 18 amino acids long. Trimming took 4 bases from V and 3 from J; bases not matched to a gene: 9. CDR1 and CDR2 (germline): SGHVS, FNYEAQ.

The V gene is TRBV7-2, the J gene TRBJ1-3; 9 bases match TRBD1. The CDR3 spans 17 residues. With V trimmed by 6 bases and J by 0 bases, 9 bases remained unmatched. CDR1 SGHTA and CDR2 FQGNSA come from the germline V gene. The CDR3 loop is CASRSTGTGISGNTIYF. CDR3 sequence (DNA): TGTGCCAGCAGATCCACTGGGACAGGGATCTCTGGAAACACCATATATTTT.

V is TRBV7-9 and J is TRBJ2-7; TRBD1 matches at 7 bases. J lost 2 bases, V lost 3 bases, and 1 base had no gene match. The CDR3 has 13 amino acids. Germline-derived CDR1 and CDR2 are SEHNR and FQNEAQ (reference sequence). The CDR3 DNA follows: TGTGCCAGCAGCTTCAGGGGGACCTACGAGCAGTACTTC. This codes for CASSFRGTYEQYF.

There are many counts of this clonotype. This chain links TRBV12-3 or TRBV12-4 with TRBJ1-3; 7 bases map to TRBD1. This CDR3 region has 14 residues. With V trimmed by 3 bases and J by 4 bases, 3 bases remained unmatched. CDR3 in DNA: TGTGCCAGCAGTTTCGACAGGGAAGGAAACACCATATATTTT. Translating gives CASSFDREGNTIYF.

The gene calls are TRBV18 and TRBJ1-2; no clear D gene. Germline V gene lookup returns CDR1 KGHSH and CDR2 LQKENI. With 7 bases removed from V and 1 base from J, the gap between germline ends came to 10 bases. This CDR3 has 13 residues. The CDR3 nucleotides read TGTGCCAGCTTCCCGAGTAATAACTATGGCTACACCTTC. Its protein product is CASFPSNNYGYTF.

This clonotype was detected ten times or more. The chain employs TRBV5-1 and TRBJ2-5; D might be TRBD1 (5 bases). The CDR3 sequence is 14 residues long. Trimming removed 2 bases from V and 1 base from J, with 9 bases in between. Germline CDR1 is SGHRS and CDR2 is YFSETQ. CDR3 bases: TGCGCCAGCAGCTTTCTACAGGTCCAAGAGACCCAGTACTTC. It yields the protein CASSFLQVQETQYF.

This clonotype was counted many times. The rearrangement uses TRBV20-1 and TRBJ1-6; perhaps TRBD1 as D (6 bases). This CDR3 is built from 15 residues. V was pared by 4 bases and J by 8 bases, with 18 bases between. The germline V gene has CDR1 DFQATT and CDR2 SNEGSKA (reference sequence). The CDR3 nucleotides are TGCAGTGCTATAGACGGCAGGGGATCGGATTCACCCCTCCACTTT. This gives the protein CSAIDGRGSDSPLHF.

In its sample, this clonotype was seen many times. The chain uses TRBV10-3 and TRBJ2-1, with D perhaps assigned TRBD1 or TRBD2 (5 bases each). V shed 2 bases and J shed 2 bases, with 13 bases lying between them. This CDR3 has 16 amino acids. The V gene's germline CDR1 is ENHRY and CDR2 SYGVKD. CDR3 residues: CAISEPTGRPYNEQFF. DNA of the CDR3: TGTGCCATCAGTGAGCCGACGGGACGGCCCTACAATGAGCAGTTCTTC.

This clonotype was recorded at least ten times. The rearrangement links TRBV29-1 to TRBJ1-1; D might be TRBD1 (5 bases). Trimming stripped 0 bases from V and 4 bases from J, with 15 bases between. There are 15 residues in the CDR3. Germline V CDR1 and CDR2: SQVTM, ANQGSEA. CDR3: CSVEDRKGRGTEAFF. The CDR3 region has the DNA TGCAGCGTTGAAGATCGAAAGGGGCGCGGCACTGAAGCTTTCTTT.

This clonotype has a count of ten or more. The chain links TRBV4-1 to TRBJ2-5, with 7 bases that match TRBD2. V was pared by 6 bases and J by 2 bases, with 9 bases of the junction left unmatched. CDR1 is MGHRA and CDR2 is YSYEKL in the germline V gene. The CDR3 covers 15 residues. DNA for the CDR3: TGCGCCAGCAGGCTCTCCGGGACTACGCAAGAGACCCAGTACTTC. Encoded protein: CASRLSGTTQETQYF.

This clonotype was seen at least ten times. In DNA, the CDR3 is TGTGCCAGCAGCCCGGGACAGTACAATGAGCAGTTCTTC. It is translated as CASSPGQYNEQFF. The rearrangement joins TRBV14 to TRBJ2-1, with TRBD1 identical over 7 bases. Germline CDR1 reads SGHDN; CDR2 reads FVKESK. This CDR3 has 13 amino acids. The V segment lost 4 bases and the J segment 4 bases; nucleotides outside the gene matches: 1.

This clonotype was found many times. The chain employs TRBV20-1 and TRBJ2-1, with D unclear. The germline V gene has CDR1 DFQATT and CDR2 SNEGSKA (reference sequence). This CDR3 spans 11 amino acids. V lost 3 bases to trimming and J lost 6 bases, with 6 bases between them. In DNA, the CDR3 is TGCAGTGCTAGGGTCCCCAATGAGCAGTTCTTC. Encoded protein: CSARVPNEQFF.

This clonotype came up a few times. The CDR3 nucleotides are TGTGCCAGCAGCCGGCCCGGGACAGGGGGTGAAAAACTGTTTTTT. This codes for CASSRPGTGGEKLFF. V and J are TRBV7-9 and TRBJ1-4; 11 bases match TRBD1. V lost 5 bases to trimming and J lost 7 bases; unmatched junction nucleotides: 6. Germline CDR1 is SEHNR and CDR2 is FQNEAQ (reference sequence). The CDR3 runs 15 residues.

This clonotype was seen repeatedly, ten times or more. The junction shows a germline mismatch at one end, possibly a read error. This chain connects TRBV5-1 to TRBJ2-7; D call uncertain. Per germline, CDR1 SGHRS and CDR2 YFSETQ. CDR3 length: 13 amino acids. The CDR3 nucleotides are TGCGCCAGCAGCTTGGACCACTCCTATGAGCAGTACTTC. Amino acid sequence: CASSLDHSYEQYF.